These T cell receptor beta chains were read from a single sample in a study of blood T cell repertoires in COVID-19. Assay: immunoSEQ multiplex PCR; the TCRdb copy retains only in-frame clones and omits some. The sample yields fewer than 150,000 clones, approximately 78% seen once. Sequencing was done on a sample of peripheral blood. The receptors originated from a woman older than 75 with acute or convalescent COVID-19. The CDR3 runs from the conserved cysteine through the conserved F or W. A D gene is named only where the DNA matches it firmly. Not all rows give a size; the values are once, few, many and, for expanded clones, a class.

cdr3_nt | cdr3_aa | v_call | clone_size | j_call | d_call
TGTGCCAGCAGCCACCTCCTAGCTGAAGCTTTCTTT | CASSHLLAEAFF | TRBV3-1/TRBV3-2 | NA | TRBJ1-1 | NA
TGTGCCAGTAGTATAAGCGGGGGGAGGAATTCACCCCTCCACTTT | CASSISGGRNSPLHF | TRBV19 | NA | TRBJ1-6 | NA
TGCGCCAGCAGCTTGAGATCCGGGTCTAGACAAGAGACCCAGTACTTC | CASSLRSGSRQETQYF | TRBV5-1 | NA | TRBJ2-5 | NA
TGTGCCAGCAGTATGGGGAGCTCCTACGAGCAGTACTTC | CASSMGSSYEQYF | TRBV27 | NA | TRBJ2-7 | NA
TGTGCCAGCAGTCCCGGGAGCCAGACCCAGTACTTC | CASSPGSQTQYF | TRBV12-3/TRBV12-4 | NA | TRBJ2-5 | NA
TGTGCCAGCAGTGTTTTTCAGTCCTACGAGCAGTACTTC | CASSVFQSYEQYF | TRBV2 | NA | TRBJ2-7 | NA
TGTGCCAGCAGCTTGGGGGCGAATTACGGCTACGAGCAGTACTTC | CASSLGANYGYEQYF | TRBV5-6 | NA | TRBJ2-7 | NA
TGTGCCTGGAGTCTGGCAGGGAACACTGAAGCTTTCTTT | CAWSLAGNTEAFF | TRBV30 | NA | TRBJ1-1 | NA
TGTGCCAGCGGGTCCGGGGGGGCCAACTACAATGAGCAGTTCTTC | CASGSGGANYNEQFF | TRBV7-2 | NA | TRBJ2-1 | TRBD2
TGTGCCAGCAGCGTTCGGCAGGGGGCGACTAATGAAAAACTGTTTTTT | CASSVRQGATNEKLFF | TRBV9 | once | TRBJ1-4 | TRBD1
TGTGCCAGCTCACCACCAGGGGACACCGGGGAGCTGTTTTTT | CASSPPGDTGELFF | TRBV18 | NA | TRBJ2-2 | NA
TGTGCCAGCAGCTTGTGGACAGGGGCCCACGAGCAGTACTTC | CASSLWTGAHEQYF | TRBV7-6 | NA | TRBJ2-7 | TRBD1
TGTGCCTGGGGTACCTCATTTTTGAGGGACTACACCTTC | CAWGTSFLRDYTF | TRBV30 | NA | TRBJ1-2 | NA
TGTGCCAGCAGCTGGGGGGACTATGGCTACACCTTC | CASSWGDYGYTF | TRBV5-6 | NA | TRBJ1-2 | NA
TGTGCCAGCAGCCCCACAGGGTGGGAGCAGTTCTTC | CASSPTGWEQFF | TRBV12-3/TRBV12-4 | NA | TRBJ2-1 | NA
TGTGCCAGCAGCTCGACGAGGAGCGGAAACACCATATATTTT | CASSSTRSGNTIYF | TRBV7-2 | NA | TRBJ1-3 | NA
TGTGCCAGCAGCTTAGAGACTAGCGGGAGTGCCGATGAGCAGTTCTTC | CASSLETSGSADEQFF | TRBV11-3 | NA | TRBJ2-1 | TRBD2
TGTGCCAGCAGTGGAGAGAGCTCCTACGAGCAGTACTTC | CASSGESSYEQYF | TRBV2 | NA | TRBJ2-7 | NA
TGTGCCAGCAGCCCCCGGAGACCCCGCGTCGAGCAGTTCTTC | CASSPRRPRVEQFF | TRBV7-8 | few | TRBJ2-1 | NA
TGTGCCAGCAGCGAGGACAGGGGATATGGCTACACCTTC | CASSEDRGYGYTF | TRBV5-5 | NA | TRBJ1-2 | TRBD1
TGTGCCAGCACTCAGACAGGGGTGCTGAACACTGAAGCTTTCTTT | CASTQTGVLNTEAFF | TRBV28 | NA | TRBJ1-1 | TRBD1
TGTGCCAGCAGCTTGGGGGCGGTCGGCTCTGAAGCTTTCTTT | CASSLGAVGSEAFF | TRBV7-8 | NA | TRBJ1-1 | NA
TGTGCCAGCAGTCCCCCAGGGAGGGGCAATCAGCCCCAGCATTTT | CASSPPGRGNQPQHF | TRBV2 | NA | TRBJ1-5 | NA
TGCGCCAGCAGTGAGACTAATTTCGGTACGCAGTATTTT | CASSETNFGTQYF | TRBV10-1 | NA | TRBJ2-3 | NA
TGTGCCAGCAGCTTAGTAGGGGTTCTGTTCCGGGACAGAGACTACGAGCAGTACTTC | CASSLVGVLFRDRDYEQYF | TRBV7-2 | NA | TRBJ2-7 | TRBD1
TGTGCCAGCTCACCAAACAATGCCCCTTCAGGGACCCAGTACTTC | CASSPNNAPSGTQYF | TRBV18 | NA | TRBJ2-5 | NA
TGTGCCAGCAGTGAAGGACTAGCGGGGGGGAATGAGCAGTTCTTC | CASSEGLAGGNEQFF | TRBV2 | NA | TRBJ2-1 | TRBD2
TGTGCCAGCAGCCTTCACTTGAGCCAAAATCAGCCCCAGCATTTT | CASSLHLSQNQPQHF | TRBV4-2 | NA | TRBJ1-5 | NA
TGCGCCAGCCAGGGACAGGGGTCTTCACCCCTCCACTTT | CASQGQGSSPLHF | TRBV10-1 | NA | TRBJ1-6 | TRBD1
TGTGCCAGCAGTTCCCCCCCGGTCTACGAGCAGTACTTC | CASSSPPVYEQYF | TRBV28 | NA | TRBJ2-7 | NA
TGCGCCAGCAGCCAAGACCGGGGCTACACCTTC | CASSQDRGYTF | TRBV4-1 | NA | TRBJ1-2 | NA
TGTGCCAGTAGTAGAGGACTAGCGGAAAGCACAGATACGCAGTATTTT | CASSRGLAESTDTQYF | TRBV19 | NA | TRBJ2-3 | TRBD2
TGCGCCAGCAGCGGTGGGACAGGGAGTAGCTATGGCTACACCTTC | CASSGGTGSSYGYTF | TRBV5-1 | once | TRBJ1-2 | TRBD1
TGTGCCAGCAGCCAAGTTGCCGGGAGCAGCTACGAGCAGTACTTC | CASSQVAGSSYEQYF | TRBV4-2 | once | TRBJ2-7 | NA
TGTGCCAGCAGTAACCACTTCGCAGGGCCCGATACGCAGTATTTT | CASSNHFAGPDTQYF | TRBV6-5 | NA | TRBJ2-3 | NA
TGTGCCAGTAATCAGGATCCCTACAATGAGCAGTTCTTC | CASNQDPYNEQFF | TRBV19 | NA | TRBJ2-1 | NA
TGTGCCATCAGTGAGGTCCCTGCAACTAATGAAAAACTGTTTTTT | CAISEVPATNEKLFF | TRBV10-3 | NA | TRBJ1-4 | NA
TGCGCCAGCAGCCAGGACACAGTCGGTCTCTATGGCTACACCTTC | CASSQDTVGLYGYTF | TRBV4-1 | NA | TRBJ1-2 | NA
TGTGCCAGCAGTTTATCCGCAGGCGAGTTGCACTATGGCTACACCTTC | CASSLSAGELHYGYTF | TRBV27 | NA | TRBJ1-2 | NA
TGTGCCAGCAGTTATTTACAGTTTGGGACCGGGGAGCTGTTTTTT | CASSYLQFGTGELFF | TRBV6-2/TRBV6-3 | NA | TRBJ2-2 | NA
TGTGCCAGCAGTGAGGGCCCCCTGGGCACTGAAGCTTTCTTT | CASSEGPLGTEAFF | TRBV7-3 | NA | TRBJ1-1 | NA
TGTGCCAGCAGCCATCTCGGTGATCAAGAGACCCAGTACTTC | CASSHLGDQETQYF | TRBV3-1/TRBV3-2 | NA | TRBJ2-5 | NA
TGTGCCAGCAGCTTTCGTGGGGGAGCGGGGGAGGGCCAGTACTTC | CASSFRGGAGEGQYF | TRBV5-4 | once | TRBJ2-5 | TRBD2
TGTGCCAGCAGTCCCGGGACAGTCCTAGGCTATGGCTACACCTTC | CASSPGTVLGYGYTF | TRBV28 | NA | TRBJ1-2 | TRBD1
TGCGCCAGCAGCTTCATGATTTCAGGGGAATCTGGGGAGCTGTTTTTT | CASSFMISGESGELFF | TRBV5-1 | few | TRBJ2-2 | NA
TGTGCCAGTAGTATTACGGGGGGTACCTACAATGAGCAGTTCTTC | CASSITGGTYNEQFF | TRBV19 | NA | TRBJ2-1 | TRBD2
TGCGCCAGCAGCTTGTCTAGCGCCAAAGCAGATACGCAGTATTTT | CASSLSSAKADTQYF | TRBV5-1 | NA | TRBJ2-3 | NA
TGTGCCAGCAGTGAACTCGAAGCGGACAGGGGATTTTTTCAGCCCCAGCATTTT | CASSELEADRGFFQPQHF | TRBV6-1 | NA | TRBJ1-5 | TRBD1
TGTGCCAGCAGCCCGCGCGCAGGAAATTCACCCCTCCACTTT | CASSPRAGNSPLHF | TRBV3-1/TRBV3-2 | NA | TRBJ1-6 | NA
TGTGCCACCTGGGACAGGGTTGGAGGCTACACCTTC | CATWDRVGGYTF | TRBV24-1 | NA | TRBJ1-2 | TRBD1
TGTGCCAGCAGTTTAACTCGCTACTACGAGCAGTACTTC | CASSLTRYYEQYF | TRBV27 | NA | TRBJ2-7 | NA
TGTGCCAGCAGCCCCCGGAATCAGCCCCAGCATTTT | CASSPRNQPQHF | TRBV28 | NA | TRBJ1-5 | NA
TGCGCCAGCAGCCAAATGGTTGTCGGCGGCTCCTACAATGAGCAGTTCTTC | CASSQMVVGGSYNEQFF | TRBV4-1 | once | TRBJ2-1 | NA
TGCGCCAGCAGCGCCATGACAGACTACAATGAGCAGTTCTTC | CASSAMTDYNEQFF | TRBV5-1 | NA | TRBJ2-1 | NA